Shown below are 11 T cell receptor beta chains from a single sample sequenced in a study of CD8 T cells in ankylosing spondylitis. MiXCR, applied by TCRdb to the 5' RACE reads, yields one record per CDR3 protein. The sample includes about 210,000 distinct CDR3 sequences, roughly 8% of them seen just once. The sample comprised blood, either unsorted or a sorted T cell fraction (not recorded which). These receptors were obtained from a female donor with ankylosing spondylitis or in good health (not recorded which).

This rearrangement joins TRBV5-1 to TRBJ2-2; possibly TRBD2 for D (6 bases). V was clipped by 3 bases and J by 5 bases, with 17 bases between them. From germline, CDR1 is SGHRS and CDR2 YFSETQ. CDR3 size: 16 residues. The CDR3 sequence: CASSSGRGSGTGELFF. In DNA, the CDR3 is TGCGCCAGCAGCTCAGGTCGAGGGAGCGGGACCGGGGAGCTGTTTTTT.

This clonotype was observed many times. The chain combines TRBV20-1 with TRBJ2-3; 14 bases map to TRBD2. With V trimmed by 0 bases and J by 5 bases, 4 bases remained unmatched. CDR3 length: 16 amino acids. Looked up from germline, CDR1 is DFQATT and CDR2 is SNEGSKA (reference sequence). CDR3 residues: CSARDRTSGRIDTQYF. The DNA for the CDR3 is TGCAGTGCTAGAGACCGGACTAGCGGGAGGATAGATACGCAGTATTTT.

This clonotype was detected many times. CDR3 coding DNA: TGTGCCAGCAGCCAAGATCTAGTACGGGGGAGGGGCACTGAAGCTTTCTTT. This codes for CASSQDLVRGRGTEAFF. The chain recombines TRBV4-2 with TRBJ1-1, with D maybe TRBD1 (5 bases). Per the germline V gene, CDR1 is LGHNA and CDR2 is YNFKEQ. The CDR3 sequence is 17 residues long. V lost 0 bases to trimming and J lost 4 bases, with 18 bases between them.

This clonotype has a count of ten or more. The chain carries TRBV25-1 and TRBJ2-5; possibly TRBD2 for D (6 bases). Looked up from germline, CDR1 is MGHDK and CDR2 is SYGVNS. Trimming shortened V by 1 base and J by 4 bases, and 13 bases separated the two germline ends. The CDR3 is 15 residues long. The CDR3: CASSEWNRRGETQYF. The CDR3 DNA is TGTGCCAGCAGTGAATGGAACAGGAGGGGAGAGACCCAGTACTTC.

The chain carries TRBV7-2 and TRBJ1-3; no definite D call. V lost 2 bases and J lost 4, with 9 bases in between. Looked up from germline, CDR1 is SGHTA and CDR2 is FQGNSA. CDR3 size: 14 residues. The CDR3 protein is CASSLPGRGNTIYF. DNA for the CDR3: TGTGCCAGCAGCTTACCTGGGCGCGGAAACACCATATATTTT.

Of note for this clonotype: Germline and junction disagree at one end, which may indicate a read error. This chain connects TRBV18 to TRBJ2-7; either TRBD1 or TRBD2 may fit D (5 bases each). The CDR3 has 13 residues. Germline V gene sequence: CDR1 KGHSH, CDR2 LQKENI. CDR3 nucleotides: TGTGCCAGCTCACCGGGGACCAACTACGAGCAGTGCTTC. It yields the protein CASSPGTNYEQCF.

The chain uses TRBV7-2 and TRBJ2-7; 7 positions agree with TRBD2. The germline V gene encodes CDR1 SGHTA and CDR2 FQGNSA. Unmatched junction bases numbered 2, after V lost 3 bases and J lost 3 bases. The CDR3 loop spans 13 amino acids. The CDR3, as DNA: TGTGCCAGCAGCTTGCGGGACTACTACGAGCAGTACTTC. Protein sequence: CASSLRDYYEQYF.

In this sample, this clonotype turned up many times. The rearrangement joins TRBV6-2 or TRBV6-3 to TRBJ2-5; no definite D call. CDR1 is MNHEY, CDR2 SVGEGT, per germline. Trimming left V 5 bases short and J 3 bases short, with 4 bases between. The CDR3 is 11 residues long. CDR3 nucleotides: TGTGCCAGCAGTCCTAAAGAGACCCAGTACTTC. Translating gives CASSPKETQYF.

Ten or more counts support this clonotype. This CDR3 reads CSARDLSSGDPLEQYF. DNA for the CDR3: TGCAGTGCTAGAGACCTATCTAGCGGCGACCCCCTCGAGCAGTACTTC. The chain links TRBV20-1 to TRBJ2-7; 7 positions match TRBD2. The CDR3 is 16 amino acids. Germline CDR1 is DFQATT and CDR2 is SNEGSKA (reference sequence). Trimming removed 0 bases from V and 6 bases from J; junction bases left unmatched: 14.

This clonotype was counted at least ten times. The J gene is TRBJ1-2, the V gene TRBV29-1; D perhaps matches TRBD1 (5 bases). Trimming removed 6 bases from V and 2 bases from J, with 16 bases in between. CDR3 size: 14 residues. Germline CDR1 is SQVTM and CDR2 is ANQGSEA. Here the CDR3 reads CSVGSGTENYGYTF. The CDR3 coding sequence is TGCAGCGTGGGCTCCGGGACCGAGAACTATGGCTACACCTTC.

This clonotype was picked up many times. The genes are TRBV7-7 and TRBJ2-1; 7 bases align to TRBD2. Unmatched junction bases numbered 4, after V lost 1 base and J lost 10 bases. The CDR3 has 13 amino acids. Germline loops: CDR1 SSHAT, CDR2 FNYEAQ (reference sequence). CDR3 nucleotide sequence: TGTGCCAGCAGCTTAGATGCGGGAGAAGAGCAGTTCTTC. This codes for CASSLDAGEEQFF.